The 20 T cell receptor beta chains below all came from one sample that was sequenced in a study of blood T cell repertoires in COVID-19. Sequenced by immunoSEQ multiplex PCR; TCRdb stores in-frame clones only, minus some. The sample contains about 320,000 clones, 90% to 95% of which appear only once. Source material: PBMCs or T cells enriched from blood (not recorded which). The receptors originated from a woman aged 25 to 45 who had been exposed to COVID-19.

V gene TRBV18 combines with J gene TRBJ2-7; 7 positions match TRBD1. Germline values: CDR1 KGHSH, CDR2 LQKENI. The CDR3 has 15 residues. V was pared by 4 bases and J by 5 bases, with 11 bases of the junction left unmatched. CDR3 loop: CASSLQTGNTNEQYF. CDR3 coding DNA: TGTGCCAGCTCACTACAGACAGGGAACACTAACGAGCAGTACTTC.

This clone came up a few times. The V call is TRBV5-1, the J call TRBJ1-5; 9 bases match TRBD1. Germline V lookup: CDR1 SGHRS, CDR2 YFSETQ. The CDR3 extends over 16 amino acids. Losses at the gene ends were 2 bases for V and 4 bases for J; bases not matched to a gene: 7. CDR3: CASSFDGTGTNQPQHF. The CDR3 nucleotides read TGCGCCAGCAGCTTTGACGGGACAGGGACAAATCAGCCCCAGCATTTT.

To note about this clone: The junction departs from germline at one end; a sequencing error may be responsible. The chain carries TRBV30 and TRBJ2-5; perhaps TRBD1 as D (5 bases). The CDR3 is made up of 14 amino acids. CDR1 GTSNPN and CDR2 SVGIG come from the germline V gene (reference sequence). DNA of the CDR3: TGTGCCCGGAGTGCCAACACAGCAGGGGAGACCCAGTACTTC. Protein sequence: CARSANTAGETQYF.

V and J are TRBV19 and TRBJ1-4, with D unclear. The CDR3 totals 12 residues. Trimming removed 5 bases from V and 3 bases from J, with 4 bases in between. CDR1 is LNHDA and CDR2 is SQIVND in the germline V gene (reference sequence). The CDR3 bases are TGTGCCAGTAGTTTCTCTAATGAAAAACTGTTTTTT. Translation: CASSFSNEKLFF.

V usage is TRBV5-1 and J usage is TRBJ2-2; D might be TRBD1 (6 bases). Germline values: CDR1 SGHRS, CDR2 YFSETQ. The V end lost 1 base, the J end lost 2 bases, and 9 bases lay between the germline ends. The CDR3 runs 15 residues. In DNA form, the CDR3 reads TGCGCCAGCAGCTTGCAACAGGGCAACACCGGGGAGCTGTTTTTT. Translation: CASSLQQGNTGELFF. Based on the CDR3 plus reference TRBV5-1 and TRBJ2-2, the full variable domain is KAGVTQTPRYLIKTRGQQVTLSCSPISGHRSVSWYQQTPGQGLQFLFEYFSETQRNKGNFPGRFSGRQFSNSRSEMNVSTLELGDSALYLCASSLQQGNTGELFFGEGSRLTVL.

The chain combines TRBV23-1 with TRBJ2-4; no reliable D call. TRBV23-1 is noted as an ORF with a role that remains uncertain. Trimming cost V 4 bases and J 5 bases, with 6 bases left between them. CDR3 size: 12 residues. CDR3 in DNA: TGCGCCAGCAGTCGCCGGGAAAACATTCAGTACTTC. Protein: CASSRRENIQYF.

The rearrangement uses TRBV4-2 and TRBJ1-1, with 7 positions matching TRBD1. The trim removed 4 bases at V and 4 bases at J, leaving 6 bases unmatched. CDR1 and CDR2 (germline): LGHNA, YNFKEQ. The CDR3 length is 14 residues. Here the CDR3 reads CASSLTGVATEAFF. CDR3 sequence (DNA): TGTGCCAGCAGCCTAACAGGGGTGGCCACTGAAGCTTTCTTT.

The chain links TRBV7-9 to TRBJ1-1, with 10 bases that match TRBD1. There are 17 residues in the CDR3. J was trimmed by 3 bases and V by 6 bases; bases with no gene match: 13. Germline values: CDR1 SEHNR, CDR2 FQNEAQ (reference sequence). CDR3 in amino acids: CASRYSPRQGAYTEAFF. CDR3 sequence (DNA): TGTGCCAGCAGGTACTCGCCTAGACAGGGGGCATACACTGAAGCTTTCTTT.

The chain recombines TRBV9 with TRBJ1-2; 7 bases match TRBD1. The V segment lost 5 bases and the J segment 8 bases; nucleotides outside the gene matches: 6. The CDR3 is 12 amino acids. Germline lookup yields CDR1 SGDLS and CDR2 YYNGEE. As DNA, the CDR3 is TGTGCCAGCAGATACAGGACAGGAGGCTACACCTTC. The encoded protein is CASRYRTGGYTF.

V and J are TRBV5-4 and TRBJ2-1; 9 nucleotides line up with TRBD2. This CDR3 comprises 16 residues. Germline loops: CDR1 SGHNT, CDR2 YYREEE (reference sequence). The trim removed 1 base at V and 0 bases at J, leaving 2 bases unmatched. The CDR3 nucleotides are TGTGCCAGCAGCTTGCTAGCGGGGACCTCCTACAATGAGCAGTTCTTC. Translation gives CASSLLAGTSYNEQFF.

The chain is built from TRBV6-5 and TRBJ1-5; D remains unclear. The CDR3 runs to 14 residues. Germline V gene lookup returns CDR1 MNHEY and CDR2 SVGAGI. The V gene lost 6 bases and the J gene lost 3 bases, with 12 bases spanning the gap. CDR3 DNA: TGTGCCAGCAGGAGGGAGGGAAACAATCAGCCCCAGCATTTT. Translated: CASRREGNNQPQHF.

The chain recombines TRBV27 with TRBJ2-2, with D perhaps matching TRBD2 (5 bases). Germline CDR1 reads MNHEY; CDR2 reads SMNVEV (reference sequence). The CDR3 runs 16 residues. Trimming pared 5 bases from V and 2 bases from J, leaving 15 bases between. CDR3 DNA sequence: TGTGCCAGCAGTCCCTCGGACTTTTCTAACACCGGGGAGCTGTTTTTT. Its translation is CASSPSDFSNTGELFF.

This chain joins TRBV4-2 and TRBJ1-2; 10 bases are shared with TRBD1. V lost 2 bases and J lost 5; bases outside the gene matches: 8. Looked up from germline, CDR1 is LGHNA and CDR2 is YNFKEQ. The length of the CDR3 is 16 residues. CDR3 sequence: CASSQPRGQGRYGYTF. CDR3 nucleotide sequence: TGTGCCAGCAGCCAACCCCGGGGACAGGGGAGGTATGGCTACACCTTC.

In DNA form, the CDR3 reads TGCAGCGTTGAAGACGGAGACTACGAGCAGTACTTC. Translated, it gives CSVEDGDYEQYF. The chain has TRBV29-1 and TRBJ2-7; no clear D. This CDR3 has 12 amino acids. Trimming shortened V by 0 bases and J by 3 bases, and 6 bases separated the two germline ends. In germline, CDR1 is SQVTM, CDR2 ANQGSEA.

The rearrangement uses TRBV5-5 and TRBJ2-7; 7 bases are shared with TRBD1. This CDR3 is 15 amino acids long. CDR1 is SGHKS and CDR2 is YYEKEE in the germline V gene (reference sequence). V dropped 5 bases and J dropped 0; count of bases not matched to a gene: 8. CDR3 in amino acids: CASRTGTVSSYEQYF. The CDR3 DNA is TGTGCCAGCAGAACCGGGACAGTGAGCTCCTACGAGCAGTACTTC.

The DNA of the CDR3 is TGTGCCAGTAGTCTCGGACAGGTTAGGGACTATGGCTACACCTTC. This translates into CASSLGQVRDYGYTF. This chain uses TRBV19 with TRBJ1-2; 7 bases are shared with TRBD1. V lost 5 bases to trimming and J lost 3 bases; unmatched junction nucleotides: 9. Germline V CDR1 and CDR2: LNHDA, SQIVND (reference sequence). The CDR3 is 15 amino acids.

In its sample, this clone was seen once. The gene calls are TRBV10-3 and TRBJ2-2; maybe TRBD2 (6 bases). V was clipped by 11 bases and J by 4 bases, with 23 bases between them. In germline, CDR1 is ENHRY, CDR2 SYGVKD. The CDR3 covers 16 residues. This CDR3 is CAAMTGALYGTGELFF. CDR3 coding DNA: TGTGCCGCCATGACGGGAGCCCTTTATGGCACCGGGGAGCTGTTTTTT.

The chain links TRBV11-2 to TRBJ1-3; possibly TRBD1 for D (6 bases). The CDR3 sequence is 14 residues long. Trimming removed 5 bases at V and 2 bases at J, with 10 bases between. Germline CDR1 and CDR2: SGHAT and FQNNGV. CDR3 protein: CASSPTGTGNTIYF. DNA for the CDR3: TGTGCCAGCAGCCCTACAGGGACTGGAAACACCATATATTTT.

The chain is built from TRBV19 and TRBJ2-4, with TRBD1 as a possible D gene (6 bases). Trimming left V 4 bases short and J 0 bases short, with 10 bases between. The germline gives CDR1 LNHDA, CDR2 SQIVND (reference sequence). This CDR3 has 15 residues. The CDR3 region has the DNA TGTGCCAGTAGTACAACAGGGTTAGCCAAAAACATTCAGTACTTC. Translation gives CASSTTGLAKNIQYF.

The rearrangement joins TRBV5-1 to TRBJ1-4, with D possibly matching TRBD1 (6 bases). This CDR3 is built from 13 residues. CDR1 SGHRS and CDR2 YFSETQ come from the germline V gene. Trimming shortened V by 1 base and J by 7 bases, and 8 bases separated the two germline ends. The CDR3 DNA follows: TGCGCCAGCAGCTTGAGAGGGGGTGAAAAACTGTTTTTT. It yields the protein CASSLRGGEKLFF.